Sequencing of this T cell receptor (beta chain) was carried out in a study of T cell responses to AZD1222 COVID-19 vaccine. Between the trimmed V and J ends, which lost 7 bases and 3 bases, there was a span of 18 bases. Per the germline V gene, CDR1 is MNHEY and CDR2 is SVGAGI. The CDR3 runs 15 residues. Assay: immunoSEQ multiplex PCR; the TCRdb copy retains only in-frame clones and omits some. This sample carries around 140,000 clones, around nine tenths of them seen once, and the ten largest clones take 1.5% to 2%. The sample in question was peripheral blood, obtained on day 0 of AZD1222 vaccination. The rearrangement uses TRBV6-5 and TRBJ1-2; D might be TRBD1 (5 bases). The receptor was isolated from an adult in good health. This CDR3 is CASTKVGGVHYGYTF. CDR3 sequence (DNA): TGTGCCAGCACTAAGGTCGGGGGAGTTCACTATGGCTACACCTTC.